The rows below give T cell receptor beta chains drawn from one sample of a study of T-cell memory formation after mild COVID-19. TCRdb re-derived calls from the 5' RACE reads in MiXCR, one entry per CDR3 protein. The profile shows a few hundred thousand distinct CDR3 sequences, 15% to 20% of them singletons. The sample taken for sequencing was PBMCs or a T cell subset sorted from them (not recorded which). These receptors all come from a young man who had mild COVID-19 (a few samples of this study predate the infection). Cell type and time point are not known. Each CDR3 is given with its conserved first and last residue. Each record gives: J gene, V gene, D gene, clone size, CDR3 length, CDR3 DNA, CDR3 protein. The D gene is left open where the match is weak. Size values are once, few and many counts, or a class for expanded clones, and some rows have none.

j_gene: TRBJ2-3
v_gene: TRBV7-9
d_gene: TRBD2
abundance: NA
len: 16
CDR3nt: TGTGCCAGCAGCGACTTTAGCGGGAAGGGACCAGATACGCAGTATTTT
CDR3aa: CASSDFSGKGPDTQYF

j_gene: TRBJ2-1
v_gene: TRBV27
d_gene: TRBD2
abundance: few
len: 18
CDR3nt: TGTGCCAGCAGTTGGGGACTAGCGGGGGGCGGCTCCTACAATGAGCAGTTCTTC
CDR3aa: CASSWGLAGGGSYNEQFF

j_gene: TRBJ1-5
v_gene: TRBV7-9
d_gene: NA
abundance: NA
len: 12
CDR3nt: TGTGCCAGCAGCTCCTCGAGTGAGCCCCAGCATTTT
CDR3aa: CASSSSSEPQHF

j_gene: TRBJ2-2
v_gene: TRBV4-1
d_gene: TRBD1
abundance: many
len: 13
CDR3nt: TGCGCCAGTGGGACAGTTTACCCCGGGGAGCTGTTTTTT
CDR3aa: CASGTVYPGELFF

j_gene: TRBJ2-2
v_gene: TRBV7-6
d_gene: NA
abundance: few
len: 18
CDR3nt: TGTGCCAGCAGCTTCCCATCAGCCCGAGCGGGGAACACCGGGGAGCTGTTTTTT
CDR3aa: CASSFPSARAGNTGELFF

j_gene: TRBJ1-1
v_gene: TRBV6-5
d_gene: NA
abundance: few
len: 13
CDR3nt: TGTGCCAGCAGTTACCAGGGGCCCCCTGAAGCTTTCTTT
CDR3aa: CASSYQGPPEAFF

j_gene: TRBJ2-5
v_gene: TRBV3-1
d_gene: NA
abundance: NA
len: 13
CDR3nt: TGTGCCAGCAGCCAAGATCGTCAAGAGACCCAGTACTTC
CDR3aa: CASSQDRQETQYF

j_gene: TRBJ2-3
v_gene: TRBV6-5
d_gene: TRBD2
abundance: few
len: 15
CDR3nt: TGTGCCAGCAGTGTCTTAGCGGGGAGCACAGATACGCAGTATTTT
CDR3aa: CASSVLAGSTDTQYF

j_gene: TRBJ2-1
v_gene: TRBV20-1
d_gene: NA
abundance: NA
len: 11
CDR3nt: TGCAGTGCTGGGTACTACAATGAGCAGTTCTTC
CDR3aa: CSAGYYNEQFF

j_gene: TRBJ2-7
v_gene: TRBV4-1
d_gene: NA
abundance: NA
len: 13
CDR3nt: TGCGCCAGCAGCCAAGAGATCGTGGGAGAGCAGTACTTC
CDR3aa: CASSQEIVGEQYF

j_gene: TRBJ2-4
v_gene: TRBV20-1
d_gene: TRBD1
abundance: NA
len: 14
CDR3nt: TGCAGTGCTCAGAGGATAGACAGGGACAACATTCAGTACTTC
CDR3aa: CSAQRIDRDNIQYF

j_gene: TRBJ2-2
v_gene: TRBV10-3
d_gene: TRBD1
abundance: NA
len: 15
CDR3nt: TGTGCCATCAGCGCGACAGGGGAAGTCACCGGGGAGCTGTTTTTT
CDR3aa: CAISATGEVTGELFF

j_gene: TRBJ2-7
v_gene: TRBV18
d_gene: TRBD1
abundance: NA
len: 15
CDR3nt: TGTGCCAGCTCACCACCTACAGGGGTCTCCTACGAGCAGTACTTC
CDR3aa: CASSPPTGVSYEQYF

j_gene: TRBJ1-2
v_gene: TRBV6-5
d_gene: NA
abundance: NA
len: 13
CDR3nt: TGTGCCAGCAGTTACTCCGGGGCTACCGGCTACACCTTC
CDR3aa: CASSYSGATGYTF

j_gene: TRBJ2-5
v_gene: TRBV7-2
d_gene: TRBD2
abundance: few
len: 15
CDR3nt: TGTGCCAGCAGCTTCAGCGGGGGGGCAGAGGAGACCCAGTACTTC
CDR3aa: CASSFSGGAEETQYF

j_gene: TRBJ2-7
v_gene: TRBV3-1
d_gene: TRBD2
abundance: NA
len: 14
CDR3nt: TGTGCCAGCAGCTCAGCGGGGGCCACCTACGAGCAGTACTTC
CDR3aa: CASSSAGATYEQYF

j_gene: TRBJ2-5
v_gene: TRBV12-3/TRBV12-4
d_gene: NA
abundance: few
len: 14
CDR3nt: TGTGCCAGCAGTCTACGGACAGTCCAAGAGACCCAGTACTTC
CDR3aa: CASSLRTVQETQYF

j_gene: TRBJ2-5
v_gene: TRBV4-1
d_gene: NA
abundance: few
len: 14
CDR3nt: TGCGCCAGCAGCCGTCCGACGATAGGGGAGACCCAGTACTTC
CDR3aa: CASSRPTIGETQYF

j_gene: TRBJ2-1
v_gene: TRBV18
d_gene: NA
abundance: few
len: 15
CDR3nt: TGTGCCAGCTCACTCCAGGGCCTTAACTACAATGAGCAGTTCTTC
CDR3aa: CASSLQGLNYNEQFF

j_gene: TRBJ1-2
v_gene: TRBV28
d_gene: NA
abundance: few
len: 14
CDR3nt: TGTGCCAGCAGCCCAGCCCACCGGGCAGGTGGCTACACCTTC
CDR3aa: CASSPAHRAGGYTF

j_gene: TRBJ1-1
v_gene: TRBV4-2
d_gene: TRBD1
abundance: few
len: 13
CDR3nt: TGTGCCAGCAGCCCTCGGACAGGGGCTGAAGCTTTCTTT
CDR3aa: CASSPRTGAEAFF

j_gene: TRBJ1-6
v_gene: TRBV21-1
d_gene: NA
abundance: NA
len: 15
CDR3nt: TGTGCCAGCAGCAAAGTCTACAGGATGAATTCACCCCTCCACTTT
CDR3aa: CASSKVYRMNSPLHF

j_gene: TRBJ1-6
v_gene: TRBV14
d_gene: NA
abundance: NA
len: 17
CDR3nt: TGTGCCAGCAGCCAAGCCCTAAGGTGGCAGGTTGGATCACCCCTCCACTTT
CDR3aa: CASSQALRWQVGSPLHF

j_gene: TRBJ2-1
v_gene: TRBV7-2
d_gene: NA
abundance: many
len: 14
CDR3nt: TGTGCCAGCAGCTTCAGTGTCCCCTACAATGAGCAGTTCTTC
CDR3aa: CASSFSVPYNEQFF

j_gene: TRBJ2-1
v_gene: TRBV5-1
d_gene: NA
abundance: many
len: 15
CDR3nt: TGCGCCAGCAGCCTGGGGGCGGGGGAGTACAATGAGCAGTTCTTC
CDR3aa: CASSLGAGEYNEQFF

j_gene: TRBJ1-5
v_gene: TRBV7-8
d_gene: NA
abundance: NA
len: 13
CDR3nt: TGTGCCAGCAGCGACCAGGAGAATCAGCCCCAGCATTTT
CDR3aa: CASSDQENQPQHF

j_gene: TRBJ2-7
v_gene: TRBV7-3
d_gene: TRBD1
abundance: NA
len: 14
CDR3nt: TGTGCCAGCAGCTTGGGACAGGGCACAGACGAGCAGTACTTC
CDR3aa: CASSLGQGTDEQYF

j_gene: TRBJ1-1
v_gene: TRBV6-6
d_gene: TRBD1
abundance: NA
len: 16
CDR3nt: TGTGCCAGCAGTTACCCCCGACAGGGGGCCTACACTGAAGCTTTCTTT
CDR3aa: CASSYPRQGAYTEAFF

j_gene: TRBJ2-3
v_gene: TRBV28
d_gene: NA
abundance: few
len: 15
CDR3nt: TGTGCCAGCAGTTTACGGGACAAAAGCACAGATACGCAGTATTTT
CDR3aa: CASSLRDKSTDTQYF

j_gene: TRBJ1-1
v_gene: TRBV12-3/TRBV12-4
d_gene: NA
abundance: NA
len: 13
CDR3nt: TGTGCCAGCAGTTTCGAAGAGATCACTGAAGCTTTCTTT
CDR3aa: CASSFEEITEAFF

j_gene: TRBJ2-2
v_gene: TRBV3-1
d_gene: NA
abundance: NA
len: 15
CDR3nt: TGTGCCAGCAGTCCGACAGGGACTGGCACCGGGGAGCTGTTTTTT
CDR3aa: CASSPTGTGTGELFF

j_gene: TRBJ2-3
v_gene: TRBV7-2
d_gene: TRBD2
abundance: few
len: 16
CDR3nt: TGTGCCAGCAGCTTTCGGACTAGCGGGGGGGCGGATACGCAGTATTTT
CDR3aa: CASSFRTSGGADTQYF

j_gene: TRBJ2-1
v_gene: TRBV5-1
d_gene: NA
abundance: NA
len: 15
CDR3nt: TGCGCCAGCAGCTGGAAGGGACCCCTCTCCGATGAGCAGTTCTTC
CDR3aa: CASSWKGPLSDEQFF

j_gene: TRBJ2-1
v_gene: TRBV4-1
d_gene: NA
abundance: few
len: 15
CDR3nt: TGCGCCAGCAGCCGCGGCGCAGGGCCGTGGGATGAGCAGTTCTTC
CDR3aa: CASSRGAGPWDEQFF

j_gene: TRBJ2-3
v_gene: TRBV20-1
d_gene: TRBD2
abundance: NA
len: 14
CDR3nt: TGCAGTCACGAGCGGGGGAGCCTCACAGATACGCAGTATTTT
CDR3aa: CSHERGSLTDTQYF

j_gene: TRBJ1-2
v_gene: TRBV5-5
d_gene: NA
abundance: NA
len: 16
CDR3nt: TGTGCCAGCAGCTTGACCTCTGGGACTGGGGGATATGGCTACACCTTC
CDR3aa: CASSLTSGTGGYGYTF

j_gene: TRBJ2-5
v_gene: TRBV30
d_gene: TRBD2
abundance: few
len: 15
CDR3nt: TGTGCCTGGAGCGGAGCGGGGGGGATGGCGGAGACCCAGTACTTC
CDR3aa: CAWSGAGGMAETQYF

j_gene: TRBJ2-3
v_gene: TRBV3-1
d_gene: TRBD2
abundance: NA
len: 16
CDR3nt: TGTGCCAGCAGCCAAGACGGGACTAGCAGGCGAGATACGCAGTATTTT
CDR3aa: CASSQDGTSRRDTQYF

j_gene: TRBJ2-5
v_gene: TRBV10-3
d_gene: NA
abundance: NA
len: 11
CDR3nt: TGTGCCATGGGGACTCCTCCGCGCCAGTACTTC
CDR3aa: CAMGTPPRQYF

j_gene: TRBJ2-2
v_gene: TRBV2
d_gene: TRBD2
abundance: NA
len: 18
CDR3nt: TGTGCCAGCAGCACCCGTCTCCTAGCGGGGGCGAACACCGGGGAGCTGTTTTTT
CDR3aa: CASSTRLLAGANTGELFF

j_gene: TRBJ2-5
v_gene: TRBV20-1
d_gene: TRBD2
abundance: NA
len: 15
CDR3nt: TGCAGTGCTAGTGCCACTAGCGGGGTGCGAAAGACCCAGTACTTC
CDR3aa: CSASATSGVRKTQYF

j_gene: TRBJ1-1
v_gene: TRBV11-1
d_gene: NA
abundance: few
len: 11
CDR3nt: TGTGCCAGCAGCCGAACCACTGAAGCTTTCTTT
CDR3aa: CASSRTTEAFF

j_gene: TRBJ2-5
v_gene: TRBV5-1
d_gene: NA
abundance: few
len: 14
CDR3nt: TGCGCCAGCAGCTTGAGGACTTATCAAGAGACCCAGTACTTC
CDR3aa: CASSLRTYQETQYF

j_gene: TRBJ1-1
v_gene: TRBV4-2
d_gene: NA
abundance: few
len: 13
CDR3nt: TGTGCCAGCAGCCAGGGCGGGACAAAGGGGGCTTTCTTT
CDR3aa: CASSQGGTKGAFF

j_gene: TRBJ1-6
v_gene: TRBV12-3/TRBV12-4
d_gene: NA
abundance: few
len: 14
CDR3nt: TGTGCCAGCAGTTTGGGGATTTGGAATTCACCCCTCCACTTT
CDR3aa: CASSLGIWNSPLHF

j_gene: TRBJ2-5
v_gene: TRBV25-1
d_gene: NA
abundance: many
len: 13
CDR3nt: TGTGCCAGCCGGGACACTGGGTTTGGGACCCAGTACTTC
CDR3aa: CASRDTGFGTQYF

j_gene: TRBJ1-2
v_gene: TRBV4-3
d_gene: NA
abundance: NA
len: 15
CDR3nt: TGCGCCAGCAGCCAGCCGGACAGTCCTTTCTATGGCTACACCTTC
CDR3aa: CASSQPDSPFYGYTF